Below are 14 T cell receptor beta chains sequenced from a single sample in a study of beta chain features in type 1 diabetes. Every bit of the isolated RNA underwent reverse transcription, so sequencing read expressed TCRB transcripts. TCRdb keeps only in-frame clones here, not all; method: immunoSEQ multiplex PCR. This table holds nearly 250,000 clones, about 71% found once. The sample taken for sequencing was naive CD4+ T cells from blood. These receptors all come from a man in his thirties or forties in good health.

The CDR3 DNA reads as TGCAGCGTTCAGGCAGGGGCATCAGATACGCAGTATTTT. This sequence encodes CSVQAGASDTQYF. The chain employs TRBV29-1 and TRBJ2-3, with D perhaps matching TRBD1 (6 bases). The CDR3 runs 13 residues. V was cut by 5 bases and J by 4 bases, with 13 bases left in between. Looked up from germline, CDR1 is SQVTM and CDR2 is ANQGSEA.

This clone was counted a few times. The J gene is TRBJ2-1, the V gene TRBV9; no firm D call. The CDR3 is 15 amino acids. V lost 1 base, J lost 1 base, and 9 bases lay in between. The germline V gene has CDR1 SGDLS and CDR2 YYNGEE. The CDR3 loop reads CASSVTIGSYNEQFF. The DNA for the CDR3 is TGTGCCAGCAGCGTAACTATTGGGTCCTACAATGAGCAGTTCTTC.

This chain connects TRBV7-9 to TRBJ2-7; D is uncertain. The CDR3 runs 13 residues. Trimming shortened V by 5 bases and J by 0 bases, and 8 bases separated the two germline ends. Germline values: CDR1 SEHNR, CDR2 FQNEAQ (reference sequence). CDR3 region: CASSLSNSYEQYF. The CDR3 DNA is TGTGCCAGCAGCCTTTCCAACTCCTACGAGCAGTACTTC.

The rearrangement uses TRBV5-1 and TRBJ2-5; D may be TRBD1 (6 bases). The CDR3 spans 15 residues. Trimming took off 4 bases at V and 3 bases at J, with 16 bases between the two ends. Germline lookup yields CDR1 SGHRS and CDR2 YFSETQ. CDR3 sequence (DNA): TGCGCCAGCAGCAAAGATGGGGGCCAAGAAGAGACCCAGTACTTC. Residues: CASSKDGGQEETQYF. Complete variable domain (other parts from reference TRBV5-1 and TRBJ2-5): KAGVTQTPRYLIKTRGQQVTLSCSPISGHRSVSWYQQTPGQGLQFLFEYFSETQRNKGNFPGRFSGRQFSNSRSEMNVSTLELGDSALYLCASSKDGGQEETQYFGPGTRLLVL.

This clone was seen a handful of times. This chain connects TRBV2 to TRBJ2-1, with D possibly TRBD2 on 5 matching bases. V was cut by 6 bases and J by 9 bases, with 12 bases left in between. CDR1 and CDR2 (germline): SNHLY, FYNNEI. The CDR3 has 12 residues. CDR3 residues: CASRLISGEQFF. CDR3 coding DNA: TGTGCCAGCAGGCTGATAAGCGGTGAGCAGTTCTTC.

The chain links TRBV30 to TRBJ1-1; 7 bases align to TRBD1. After removal of 1 base from V and 7 bases from J, the junction contained 9 bases not matched to a gene. Germline-derived CDR1 and CDR2 are GTSNPN and SVGIG (reference sequence). CDR3 size: 14 residues. CDR3 region: CAWSGDSKTSEAFF. DNA for the CDR3: TGTGCCTGGAGTGGGGACAGCAAGACTAGTGAAGCTTTCTTT.

This clone was seen a few times. The same CDR3 also results from other DNA sequences found in this sample. The chain has TRBV30 and TRBJ2-1; D possibly corresponds to TRBD1 (5 bases). This CDR3 is 13 amino acids long. Looked up from germline, CDR1 is GTSNPN and CDR2 is SVGIG (reference sequence). Trimming took 2 bases from V and 4 from J, leaving 9 bases between them. The CDR3 coding sequence is TGTGCCTGGAGTTTAGACAGTTACAATGAGCAGTTCTTC. Residues: CAWSLDSYNEQFF.

This sequence joins TRBV9 and TRBJ2-1, with 7 bases aligning to TRBD1. J lost 3 bases, V lost 2 bases, and 8 bases had no gene match. The germline CDR1 and CDR2 sequences are SGDLS and YYNGEE. The CDR3 contains 16 residues. In DNA, the CDR3 is TGTGCCAGCAGCGTGGGTCCGGGACAGAGCTACAATGAGCAGTTCTTC. This codes for CASSVGPGQSYNEQFF.

This rearrangement joins TRBV28 to TRBJ2-7, with a weak D call TRBD1 (6 bases). The V end was cut by 5 bases, the J end by 5 bases, with 16 bases between. Germline V lookup: CDR1 MDHEN, CDR2 SYDVKM. The CDR3 runs to 14 residues. In DNA form, the CDR3 reads TGTGCCAGCAGTGACCCTCCCAGGGGCCACGAGCAGTACTTC. The encoded protein is CASSDPPRGHEQYF.

Only a few counts were recorded for this clone. This chain links TRBV29-1 with TRBJ2-3, with 10 bases lining up with TRBD1. The CDR3 totals 15 residues. With V trimmed by 2 bases and J by 2 bases, 4 bases remained unmatched. Germline V gene data show CDR1 as SQVTM and CDR2 as ANQGSEA. CDR3 DNA: TGCAGCGTTGAACAGGGACAGGGGTTCACAGATACGCAGTATTTT. Residues: CSVEQGQGFTDTQYF.

This clone was found a few times. This rearrangement joins TRBV30 to TRBJ1-1; D call uncertain. Trimming pared 0 bases from V and 5 bases from J, leaving 10 bases between. The germline V gene encodes CDR1 GTSNPN and CDR2 SVGIG (reference sequence). The CDR3 has 13 amino acids. CDR3 nucleotide sequence: TGTGCCTGGAGTGTACCGGTGAGGACTGAAGCTTTCTTT. Its protein is CAWSVPVRTEAFF.

J is TRBJ2-5 and V is TRBV11-2; D is ambiguous. This CDR3 region has 15 residues. V lost 5 bases and J 1 base, leaving 14 bases between the germline ends. Germline CDR1 is SGHAT and CDR2 is FQNNGV. In nucleotides, the CDR3 is TGTGCCAGCAGCCCTCGATTTTCGGGCCAAGAGACCCAGTACTTC. It encodes CASSPRFSGQETQYF.

The V call is TRBV30, the J call TRBJ2-5; D call uncertain. Germline V gene sequence: CDR1 GTSNPN, CDR2 SVGIG (reference sequence). Trimming shortened V by 0 bases and J by 5 bases, and 10 bases separated the two germline ends. The CDR3 contains 13 residues. Here the CDR3 reads CAWSVQILETQYF. In nucleotides, the CDR3 is TGTGCCTGGAGTGTACAAATCTTGGAGACCCAGTACTTC.

The genes are TRBV25-1 and TRBJ2-1; D possibly matches TRBD1 or TRBD2 (6 bases each). Germline loops: CDR1 MGHDK, CDR2 SYGVNS. The V end lost 6 bases, the J end lost 7 bases, and 13 bases lay between the germline ends. This CDR3 is built from 13 residues. The CDR3: CASRGTGTNEQFF. As DNA, the CDR3 is TGTGCCAGCAGGGGAACAGGGACTAATGAGCAGTTCTTC.